These 11 T cell receptor beta chains were sequenced from one sample in a study of CD8 T cells in ankylosing spondylitis. General study results and limits: Ankylosing spondylitis blood appeared to carry a characteristic TCR beta motif of 7 or 8 highly homologous variants.

TCRdb called the 5' RACE reads again in MiXCR, with one record for every CDR3 protein. The profile shows 650,000 to 800,000 distinct CDR3 sequences, about 20% of them singletons. The antigens for these receptors are not known. The sample was blood, either unsorted or a sorted T cell fraction (not recorded which). These receptors all stem from a male donor with ankylosing spondylitis.

This clonotype has a handful of counts. This chain connects TRBV12-3 or TRBV12-4 to TRBJ2-3; possibly TRBD2 for D (5 bases). Trimming removed 2 bases at V and 6 bases at J, with 15 bases between. The CDR3 length is 15 residues. CDR3 residues: CASSLSLAPEDTQYF. The CDR3 bases are TGTGCCAGCAGTTTAAGTCTAGCCCCGGAGGATACGCAGTATTTT.

This clonotype was observed many times. One end of the junction is discordant with germline, which a read error may explain. V is TRBV5-1 and J is TRBJ1-5; no clear D. The CDR3 runs to 13 residues. CDR1 and CDR2 from the germline V gene are SGHRS and YFSETQ. This chain's CDR3 is CACSQDGNQPQHF. Written as DNA, the CDR3 is TGCGCCTGCAGCCAAGACGGGAATCAGCCCCAGCATTTT.

This clonotype came up a few times. This chain uses TRBV11-1 with TRBJ2-1; 9 positions match TRBD2. Germline CDR1 reads SGHAT; CDR2 reads FQDESV (reference sequence). The J segment lost 5 bases and the V segment lost 3 bases, leaving 14 bases of the junction unmatched. The CDR3 spans 18 residues. The CDR3 DNA is TGTGCCAGCAGCTTCCGACAGGGTAGCGGGAGTTGGGACAATGAGCAGTTCTTC. Translated, it gives CASSFRQGSGSWDNEQFF.

The gene calls are TRBV20-1 and TRBJ2-1; 8 positions agree with TRBD2. CDR3 length: 16 residues. Trimming took 3 bases from V and 1 from J; bases not matched to a gene: 8. Germline CDR1 and CDR2: DFQATT and SNEGSKA (reference sequence). CDR3 loop: CSARGVSGKSYNEQFF. The CDR3 DNA reads TGCAGTGCTAGGGGGGTTAGCGGGAAGTCCTACAATGAGCAGTTCTTC.

This clonotype has more than one count but fewer than ten. The chain has TRBV20-1 and TRBJ2-5; D possibly matches TRBD1 or TRBD2 (5 bases each). Trimming stripped 5 bases from V and 1 base from J, with 11 bases between. The CDR3 totals 13 residues. From germline, CDR1 is DFQATT and CDR2 SNEGSKA (reference sequence). Here the CDR3 reads CSAWDRAQETQYF. CDR3 nucleotides: TGCAGTGCTTGGGACCGAGCCCAAGAGACCCAGTACTTC.

V and J are TRBV6-1 and TRBJ1-1; D might be TRBD1 (5 bases). The CDR3 has 14 residues. V shed 7 bases and J shed 1 base, with 13 bases lying between them. The germline CDR1 and CDR2 sequences are MNHNS and SASEGT. CDR3 nucleotide sequence: TGTGCCAGCAAGGGTGGCAGGGCGAACACTGAAGCTTTCTTT. Encoded protein: CASKGGRANTEAFF.

The chain uses TRBV5-4 and TRBJ1-4; 9 bases line up with TRBD1. Germline values: CDR1 SGHNT, CDR2 YYREEE (reference sequence). V gave up 4 bases and J gave up 3 bases; unmatched junction bases: 10. CDR3 length: 17 residues. CDR3 DNA: TGTGCCAGCAGCCCCCGGACAGGGGCGGCGGCTAATGAAAAACTGTTTTTT. Encoded protein: CASSPRTGAAANEKLFF.

This clonotype was seen only a few times. The genes are TRBV7-2 and TRBJ2-1; D is possibly TRBD2 (7 bases). Germline V lookup: CDR1 SGHTA, CDR2 FQGNSA. With 5 bases removed from V and 13 bases from J, the gap between germline ends came to 18 bases. This CDR3 contains 13 residues. The CDR3 loop reads CASSPPWGGAQFF. Here the CDR3 DNA reads TGTGCCAGCAGCCCTCCTTGGGGGGGCGCACAGTTCTTC. Variable domain in full (rest from reference TRBV7-2 and TRBJ2-1): GAGVSQSPSNKVTEKGKDVELRCDPISGHTALYWYRQSLGQGLEFLIYFQGNSAPDKSGLPSDRFSAERTGGSVSTLTIQRTQQEDSAVYLCASSPPWGGAQFFGPGTRLTVL.

In this sample, this clonotype turned up a few times. The chain couples TRBV5-1 to TRBJ1-1, with D uncertain. The V end lost 4 bases, the J end lost 1 base, and 11 bases lay between the germline ends. CDR3 length: 14 residues. Looked up from germline, CDR1 is SGHRS and CDR2 is YFSETQ. The CDR3 nucleotides are TGCGCCAGCAGCCTGGGAATCAAGAACACTGAAGCTTTCTTT. Amino acids: CASSLGIKNTEAFF.

This clonotype turned up a few times. The chain employs TRBV7-2 and TRBJ1-5; D is unclear. Germline assignment: CDR1 SGHTA and CDR2 FQGNSA. CDR3 length: 15 residues. The V end lost 4 bases, the J end lost 5 bases, and 15 bases lay between the germline ends. CDR3 amino acids: CASSSGGGRYQPQHF. CDR3 DNA sequence: TGTGCCAGCAGCTCTGGAGGCGGACGCTATCAGCCCCAGCATTTT.

The chain has TRBV7-2 and TRBJ2-7, with D possibly being TRBD1 (6 bases). V was cut by 2 bases and J by 3 bases, with 14 bases left in between. Germline CDR1 is SGHTA and CDR2 is FQGNSA. This CDR3 has 15 residues. The CDR3 loop reads CASSLNWQGSYEQYF. The CDR3, as DNA: TGTGCCAGCAGCTTAAATTGGCAGGGGAGCTACGAGCAGTACTTC.